This T cell receptor beta chain was recovered during a study of cytomegalovirus exposure and HLA in healthy donors. Whole-study results and caveats: Reports showed the classifier diagnosing cytomegalovirus status with high specificity and sensitivity.

The V gene end was trimmed by 1 base and the J gene end by 4 bases; junction bases not matched to a gene: 5. CDR1 is SGHRS, CDR2 YFSETQ, per germline. This CDR3 is 16 amino acids long. Points on this clone: Its target is unknown.

The PCR employed 60 Vbeta primers together with 13 Jbeta primers. TCRdb's copy holds only in-frame clones and misses some; the assay was immunoSEQ multiplex PCR. The sample includes some 160,000 clones, 65% to 90% of them seen just once. The TCR comes from a man aged 45-65 years in good health and CMV-seropositive. The specimen sequenced was PBMCs. The genes are TRBV5-1 and TRBJ2-2; 9 nucleotides align to TRBD2. The CDR3 loop reads CASSLLAGKSTGELFF. CDR3 nucleotides: TGCGCCAGCAGCTTGCTAGCGGGGAAAAGCACCGGGGAGCTGTTTTTT.